This T cell receptor beta chain originates from a study of cytomegalovirus exposure and HLA in healthy donors (dated by TCRdb to 2017 to 2019). Background for the entire study: In an earlier analysis of approximately 640 of the donors, 276 Gb of sequence data and 120 million or so unique TCR beta sequences from 180 million or so T cells were reported. Around 330 gigabases of sequencing data and 91 million or so unique TCR sequences made up an early release that covered over 550 HLA-typed donors. Of the 350 to 400 genotyped donors, approximately 83% fell in the genetic ancestry cluster associated with self-reported Caucasian donors. The study aimed to test whether cataloging public T cell receptors could reveal signatures of past pathogen exposure. The study profiled the T cell repertoires of hundreds of subjects by immunosequencing and related them to cytomegalovirus serostatus. In addition to the first cohort of approximately 650 subjects, a separate validation cohort of approximately 130 different subjects was used. High-throughput TCR immunosequencing, statistical association of individual TCRs with disease status, and machine learning were combined to predict cytomegalovirus infection status. To study patterns of TCR occurrence, a later analysis re-analyzed previously published TCR beta repertoires from under 750 donors and added high-resolution HLA genotyping. Rather than using new phenotypic data, the later analysis identified candidate immune exposures from TCR beta sequences and from how often those sequences occurred across donors. An earlier analysis of 587 of the donors applied high-throughput TCR beta sequencing to assess whether each TCR beta V gene segment acted as functional or pseudogenic. Alongside the repertoire data, information on donor age, sex, ethnicity and CMV serostatus was compiled. In a later genetic analysis, genome-wide SNP genotypes for about three fifths of the roughly 670 donors were used, and that subset was treated as a discovery cohort. All discovery cohort repertoires had been generated on a single sequencing platform. Class I and class II HLA loci were covered by the typing at four-digit resolution. The number of typed donors differed by locus: about 629-630 for A, B, C, DRB1 and DQB1; 500 to 550 for DQA1; about 600 for DPA1; and roughly 450 for DPB1. Roughly 5 DR-DQ haplotypes were handled as single units for association and clustering because linkage in the cohort was strong. Among some 400 genotyped donors of the cohort, an average of approximately 240,000 unique TCR beta nucleotide sequences was sequenced per donor, of which approximately 19% were non-productive. Paper-wide results and their limitations: The sequencing pipeline was judged likely to have produced a cluster of highly shared sequence variants as a technical artifact. A further reported finding was that TCR beta sequences accurately predicted the HLA-A and HLA-B alleles for most subjects in the first cohort. Because HLA typing was missing for some donors at each locus, association tests included only the typed subset. Immune exposure information for the cohort was limited to CMV serostatus. A later analysis reported that several top co-occurrence clusters appeared linked to parvovirus B19, influenza, CMV and Epstein-Barr virus. In a later analysis, HLA-associated TCR beta chains were found to be more clonally expanded and to have lower generation probabilities than equally common non-associated chains. Most TCR sequences were seen in very few donors, while some public TCRs were found in many individuals. A total of about 180 TCR beta chains were listed by the study as associated with cytomegalovirus. Cytomegalovirus status was reported to be diagnosed by the classifier with high specificity and sensitivity in both the original and validation cohorts. Compared with the approximately 600-donor mean, donors in an Asian-associated ancestry cluster had fewer N-insertions in productive TCRs, according to a later genetic analysis. In vitro tests confirmed that a few of the cytomegalovirus-associated TCR beta chains recognize cytomegalovirus antigens. It was suggested by the authors that the approach could potentially be generalized to other disease states and immunological phenotypes. Only TCR beta chains were sequenced in this cohort, and the absence of alpha or paired-chain data limited detectable features. In a later analysis, most CMV-associated TCR beta chains were found to appear HLA-restricted, with HLA associations seemingly driven largely by CMV exposure. A later analysis found that TCR association rates varied across HLA loci, with DRB1 alleles showing the most associated TCRs and HLA-C alleles the fewest. Assigning TCR associations to individual alleles was difficult when HLA alleles, especially DR and DQ, strongly co-occurred. An earlier analysis of 450 to 750 of the donors showed that most TCR beta V segments appeared in productive rearrangements either about 90% or about 30% of the time, which broadly matched IMGT annotations. The presence/absence analyses assumed that sequencing depth was roughly uniform across donors, and that assumption may not be true. In a later analysis, 16,951 TCR beta sequences were associated with specific HLA alleles at a false discovery rate of 0.05. An association between a missense DCLRE1C variant and V-gene and J-gene trimming of TCR beta chains was found in a later genetic analysis and replicated in an independent cohort. The 87-base-pair reads could not distinguish some IMGT-functional V segments, including TRBV6-2 and TRBV6-3, so those segments were excluded. About 17 rarely observed V segments, including chromosome 9 orphons, were excluded from the earlier analysis of about 600 of the donors because counts were too low. Linkage disequilibrium might explain the correlated functional status among segregating V segments, but an unknown experimental factor could not be excluded.

Taken from the germline V gene, the CDR1 and CDR2 loops are SGHVS and FNYEAQ. The CDR3 runs 15 amino acids, cysteine and phenylalanine included. The read is trimmed to its CDR3 DNA, 45 bases read in frame from base 1. V is trimmed back by 1 base and J by 6 bases, and the junction contains 9 bases that no gene match accounts for. With regard to this clone: Its antigen is unknown. Base qualities are missing; no much larger clone stands one base away.

The cohort comprised around 700 healthy bone marrow donors. At the time of sampling, all cohort members were nominally healthy, though unrecorded immune exposures were likely present. The donor was CMV seropositive and was included in the group of around 300 seropositive cohort members. A peripheral blood sample was provided by each donor, and peripheral blood mononuclear cells were used for TCR beta sequencing. The Qiagen DNeasy Blood Extraction Kit was used to extract genomic DNA from the blood cell samples. The method was the immunoSEQ multiplex PCR assay. A mixture of 60 forward primers for TCR Vbeta segments and 13 reverse primers for TCR Jbeta segments was used in the multiplex PCR. Amplification of the CDR3 region of rearranged TCR beta genes was performed with a multiplex PCR assay on genomic DNA. The amplified TCR beta libraries were sequenced on the Illumina HiSeq System as 87-base-pair reads. For the original study's pipeline: Across the 500 to 750 repertoires, a later analysis counted some 81 million unique TCR beta chains, about 10 million of which were shared by at least two donors. A nearest-neighbor algorithm error-corrected the raw reads and collapsed the reads into unique sequences, merging closely related sequences to remove PCR and sequencing errors. To assign V, D and J gene segments, CDR3 sequences were aligned to IMGT reference sequences. For a sequence to be retained, at least a six-nucleotide match to both a V gene segment and a J gene segment was required. A rearrangement counted as productive if the CDR3 had no stop codons and remained in frame with V and J, and every other rearrangement counted as non-productive. CDR3 was defined by IMGT convention, running from the second conserved V-encoded cysteine to the conserved J-encoded phenylalanine. The earlier analysis of about 640 of the donors excluded any sequence lacking an unambiguous match to a single V gene segment. An earlier analysis of fewer than 650 of the donors classified V segments as functional when productive rearrangements were above 56.7% and as segregating when the standard deviation between donors was above 5%. A statistical classification framework was built for diagnosing cytomegalovirus status from the catalog of TCR beta chain sequences. In a later analysis, V and J genes were assigned by comparing TCR nucleotide sequences against IMGT/GENE-DB human TR gene sequences. A later analysis assigned CDR3 sequences and most-parsimonious VDJ recombination scenarios with the TCRdist pipeline. A later analysis defined each TCR beta chain by its CDR3 amino acid sequence plus V-gene family, and excluded reads lacking a unique V-gene family. To address suspected cross-contamination and a sequencing artifact, a later analysis removed 450 to 700 highly shared, low-generation-probability nucleotide sequences. In a later analysis, a clonal expansion index was calculated for each public chain from normalized within-repertoire ranks of inferred template counts. In a later analysis, generation probabilities were computed using a VDJ recombination model fitted to out-of-frame rearrangements, and the results were checked against IGoR. In a later analysis, hypergeometric tests were used to score TCR-TCR, TCR-HLA and TCR-CMV co-occurrence, with a repertoire-size bias correction applied to TCR pairs. False discovery rates were estimated in a later analysis by permuting HLA or CMV assignments 20 times. In a later analysis, co-occurring TCRs were grouped using DBSCAN, with TCRdist sequence similarity added in when clustering inside HLA-allele-positive subsets. Repertoires with fewer than 30,000 or more than 120,000 public chains were left out of co-occurrence clustering, as were a handful of repertoires with anomalous nucleotide sharing. The source is immuneACCESS, and TCRdb retained only in-frame sequences with V and J called. Part of the clones is not carried over; for the studies checked, unresolved V genes explain less than half of this, and the remainder is unexplained. That table is the source of V, J and clone size, and D and trimming were worked out from the DNA. This sample gives roughly 200,000 clones in total; around 80% of them show up just once. Under 2% of the sample rests with the top ten.

The sequence is built from TRBV7-6 and TRBJ2-7, with 7 bases matching TRBD2. Sequenced input: PBMCs. This TCR came from a man aged 35-49 years in good health and CMV-seropositive. The DNA sequence reads TGTGCCAGCAGCTTAGAGTCGGCGGGAGCAGCCGAGCAGTACTTC. It is translated as CASSLESAGAAEQYF.